This passage covers 32 T cell receptor beta chains from one sample sequenced in a study of Graves' ophthalmopathy and Graves' hyperthyroidism. Amplified TCR beta CDR3 regions were obtained using RNA transcripts as template. HTBI-primed RT-PCR formed the first round, and a multiplex PCR formed the second. TCRdb recomputed calls from the multiplex PCR reads with MiXCR, one row per CDR3 protein. Found here are around 670,000 distinct CDR3 sequences, roughly 40% of them singletons; the top ten hold 44%. The specimen sequenced was peripheral blood. These receptors were collected from an adult man with Graves' ophthalmopathy.

This clonotype has a handful of counts. V is TRBV5-4 and J is TRBJ2-5, with 14 bases aligning to TRBD2. In germline, CDR1 is SGHNT, CDR2 YYREEE (reference sequence). Germline trimming cut 4 bases from V and 1 base from J; bases unmatched to any gene: 6. This CDR3 comprises 17 residues. The CDR3 loop is CASSPGLAGAIQETQYF. In DNA, the CDR3 is TGTGCCAGCAGCCCGGGACTAGCGGGAGCGATCCAAGAGACCCAGTACTTC.

V is TRBV15 and J is TRBJ1-2, with unresolved D. V was clipped by 10 bases and J by 3 bases, with 18 bases between them. Germline V lookup: CDR1 LNHNV, CDR2 YYDKDF (reference sequence). The CDR3 sequence is 14 residues long. The DNA of the CDR3 is TGTGCCAGCTCACCTCGGGCAGACGACTATGGCTACACCTTC. Translation: CASSPRADDYGYTF.

V usage is TRBV7-2 and J usage is TRBJ1-2; the D is unclear. This CDR3 is built from 14 residues. The ends were cut back, 3 bases at V and 4 bases at J, with 12 bases in the middle. From germline, CDR1 is SGHTA and CDR2 FQGNSA. The CDR3 DNA sequence: TGTGCCAGCAGCTTGGGATCCATTGTCTATGGCTACACCTTC. It yields the protein CASSLGSIVYGYTF. The full variable domain, with the rest looked up from reference TRBV7-2 and TRBJ1-2, is GAGVSQSPSNKVTEKGKDVELRCDPISGHTALYWYRQSLGQGLEFLIYFQGNSAPDKSGLPSDRFSAERTGGSVSTLTIQRTQQEDSAVYLCASSLGSIVYGYTFGSGTRLTVV.

V is TRBV10-3 and J is TRBJ1-5; TRBD1 matches at 9 bases. The CDR3 has 16 residues. Per germline, CDR1 ENHRY and CDR2 SYGVKD. V dropped 10 bases and J dropped 2; count of bases not matched to a gene: 12. The chain's CDR3 is CASREQGASGNQPQHF. The CDR3 nucleotides read TGTGCCAGCAGGGAACAGGGGGCTTCAGGCAATCAGCCCCAGCATTTT.

The chain couples TRBV20-1 to TRBJ2-7; D gene uncertain. CDR1 is DFQATT, CDR2 SNEGSKA, per germline (reference sequence). This CDR3 is 15 amino acids long. Trimming pared 4 bases from V and 0 bases from J, leaving 16 bases between. For the CDR3, the DNA is TGCAGTGCTACCGCCCCAGGCCGGAGCTCCTACGAGCAGTACTTC. Amino acid sequence: CSATAPGRSSYEQYF.

This clonotype came up a few times. This sequence joins TRBV7-9 and TRBJ2-2; D is possibly TRBD1 (5 bases). The V end lost 5 bases, the J end lost 5 bases, and 15 bases lay between the germline ends. The CDR3 covers 15 residues. Germline assignment: CDR1 SEHNR and CDR2 FQNEAQ (reference sequence). CDR3 nucleotides: TGTGCCAGCAGCGTTTCAGGGCTGAGGACCGGGGAGCTGTTTTTT. Its translation is CASSVSGLRTGELFF.

The J gene is TRBJ2-7, the V gene TRBV7-9, with D possibly TRBD2 on 5 matching bases. Germline V gene sequence: CDR1 SEHNR, CDR2 FQNEAQ (reference sequence). Trimming left V 4 bases short and J 7 bases short, with 14 bases between. This CDR3 is 13 amino acids long. As DNA, the CDR3 is TGTGCCAGCAGCTCAACTAGTGAGGCTGAGCAGTACTTC. This sequence encodes CASSSTSEAEQYF.

This clonotype was counted a few times. The chain is built from TRBV28 and TRBJ2-7; no firm D call. There are 11 residues in the CDR3. Trimming stripped 11 bases from V and 7 bases from J, with 15 bases between. CDR1 and CDR2 (germline): MDHEN, SYDVKM. The CDR3 here is CAVRGRPEQYF. The DNA for the CDR3 is TGTGCCGTTCGTGGACGCCCGGAGCAGTACTTC.

V usage is TRBV19 and J usage is TRBJ2-7; TRBD1 aligns across 10 bases. This CDR3 has 15 amino acids. CDR1 and CDR2 (germline): LNHDA, SQIVND (reference sequence). The V and J ends lost 5 bases and 5 bases, in that order; junction bases with no gene match: 9. CDR3 nucleotides: TGTGCCAGTAGTCTCGGCAGGACAGGGGGGGACGAGCAGTACTTC. This gives the protein CASSLGRTGGDEQYF.

This clonotype was picked up many times. The genes are TRBV20-1 and TRBJ1-2; D gene uncertain. CDR1 and CDR2 from the germline V gene are DFQATT and SNEGSKA (reference sequence). The CDR3 has 13 residues. V was trimmed by 2 bases and J by 4 bases, leaving 11 bases between them. CDR3 sequence (DNA): TGCAGTGCTAGAATCGGGGAGGGCTATGGCTACACCTTC. Translating gives CSARIGEGYGYTF.

Remarks on this clonotype: Mismatch with germline at one junction end may stem from a read error. The chain links TRBV7-9 to TRBJ1-6; no firm D call. The CDR3 runs to 14 residues. Germline V gene data show CDR1 as SEHNR and CDR2 as FQNEAQ (reference sequence). The CDR3 reads CSSSRQDYYSPLHF. The CDR3 region has the DNA TGTTCCAGCAGCCGCCAGGACTACTATTCACCCCTCCACTTT.

A note on this clonotype: One end of the junction fails to match germline, which may point to a read error. The chain has TRBV20-1 and TRBJ1-5, with 9 bases fitting TRBD1. The V gene's germline CDR1 is DFQATT and CDR2 SNEGSKA (reference sequence). The CDR3 consists of 15 residues. This chain's CDR3 is CGASDGDRVNQPQHF. In nucleotides, the CDR3 is TGCGGTGCTAGCGATGGGGACAGGGTTAATCAGCCCCAGCATTTT.

This clonotype showed up just a few times. This chain uses TRBV7-8 with TRBJ1-2; 7 bases fit TRBD1. The CDR3 runs to 14 residues. CDR1 is SGHVS, CDR2 FQNEAQ, per germline. The V segment lost 2 bases and the J segment 5 bases; nucleotides outside the gene matches: 5. The CDR3 DNA reads TGTGCCAGCAGCTTACAGGGGGAGGGATATGGCTACACCTTC. Its protein product is CASSLQGEGYGYTF.

This clonotype was detected ten times or more. The chain carries TRBV2 and TRBJ1-2, with 8 positions matching TRBD1. Looked up from germline, CDR1 is SNHLY and CDR2 is FYNNEI. This CDR3 has 15 amino acids. The V and J ends lost 6 bases and 0 bases, in that order; junction bases with no gene match: 6. This chain's CDR3 is CASSSGTGANYGYTF. In DNA, the CDR3 is TGTGCCAGCAGCTCCGGGACAGGAGCTAACTATGGCTACACCTTC.

In regard to this clonotype: A much larger clone differs from this one at a single base, so this may be a read error. V is TRBV2 and J is TRBJ1-5; D remains unclear. V was shortened by 11 bases and J by 5 bases, with 19 bases between the two germline ends. The CDR3 has 14 amino acids. Germline CDR1 SNHLY, CDR2 FYNNEI. The CDR3 region is CAGGRPVDDQPQHF. As DNA, the CDR3 is TGTGCCGGCGGTCGTCCGGTGGACGATCAGCCCCAGCATTTT.

Many counts were recorded for this clonotype. The chain has TRBV15 and TRBJ1-4; D is perhaps TRBD1 (5 bases). CDR1 is LNHNV, CDR2 YYDKDF, per germline (reference sequence). The ends were cut back, 8 bases at V and 4 bases at J, with 20 bases in the middle. The CDR3 has 16 residues. The CDR3 DNA sequence: TGTGCCACCTCCAGAGATCCAGGGTTGAATAATGAAAAACTGTTTTTT. This gives the protein CATSRDPGLNNEKLFF.

Comment on this clonotype: This may be a read error, as it is one base from a much larger clone. The chain is built from TRBV10-3 and TRBJ1-5, with TRBD1 matching 9 bases. The CDR3 has 15 amino acids. CDR1 and CDR2 (germline): ENHRY, SYGVKD. The junction had 2 bases not matched to a gene; V was cut back by 0 bases and J by 5 bases. CDR3 DNA: TGTGCCATCAGTGAGTCATGGACAGGGGATCAGCCCCAGCATTTT. Translating it yields CAISESWTGDQPQHF.

This clonotype was detected a few times. This chain joins TRBV7-6 and TRBJ1-4; unclear D gene. From germline, CDR1 is SGHVS and CDR2 FNYEAQ. The CDR3 runs to 16 residues. Deletions cut 2 bases from V and 7 bases from J, with 17 bases between. CDR3: CASSLSGTVAGEKLFF. CDR3 nucleotide sequence: TGTGCCAGCAGCTTATCTGGCACGGTGGCGGGTGAAAAACTGTTTTTT.

Ten or more counts support this clonotype. The rearrangement joins TRBV7-9 to TRBJ2-2; D is possibly TRBD1 (6 bases). V was clipped by 9 bases and J by 0 bases, with 14 bases between them. In germline, CDR1 is SEHNR, CDR2 FQNEAQ (reference sequence). The CDR3 runs 15 residues. The CDR3 nucleotides read TGTGCCAGTGATGAAGGGGGATCGAACACCGGGGAGCTGTTTTTT. This sequence encodes CASDEGGSNTGELFF.

The chain employs TRBV5-8 and TRBJ1-1; D not certain. The CDR3 length is 13 residues. Germline V gene data show CDR1 as SGHTS and CDR2 as YDEGEE. The V end lost 4 bases, the J end lost 11 bases, and 18 bases lay between the germline ends. The DNA for the CDR3 is TGTGCCAGCAGCCTAAAACTTGAGGCTGTGGCTTTCTTT. It encodes CASSLKLEAVAFF.

A note on this clonotype: A junction boundary mismatches the germline segment, possibly from a read error. The V call is TRBV10-2, the J call TRBJ1-4, with D unclear. Looked up from germline, CDR1 is WSHSY and CDR2 is SAAADI. This CDR3 has 16 residues. The CDR3 region has the DNA TGCGCCAGCAGTGAGTCGTCAATAGGGATGCATGAAAAACCGTTTTTT. This codes for CASSESSIGMHEKPFF.

Details on this clonotype: At one end the junction does not follow the germline gene, possibly because of a read error. The chain is built from TRBV20-1 and TRBJ1-2; TRBD1 matches at 9 bases. The germline CDR1 and CDR2 sequences are DFQATT and SNEGSKA (reference sequence). The CDR3 loop spans 13 amino acids. The CDR3 sequence: CSANGDRVDGCTF. CDR3 nucleotide sequence: TGCAGTGCAAACGGGGACAGGGTGGATGGCTGCACCTTC.

The chain joins TRBV7-9 to TRBJ1-1; D unresolved. Per germline, CDR1 SEHNR and CDR2 FQNEAQ (reference sequence). The V end was cut by 5 bases, the J end by 1 base, with 8 bases between. This CDR3 has 13 residues. The CDR3 reads CASSRIWNTEAFF. CDR3 DNA sequence: TGTGCCAGCAGCAGGATTTGGAACACTGAAGCTTTCTTT.

There are a few counts of this clonotype. The rearrangement joins TRBV11-2 to TRBJ1-1, with D hard to call. V lost 3 bases, J lost 0 bases, and 11 bases lay in between. Germline V gives CDR1 SGHAT, CDR2 FQNNGV. This CDR3 spans 15 amino acids. This CDR3 reads CASSFLVDLNTEAFF. The CDR3 bases are TGTGCCAGCAGCTTTCTTGTGGATTTGAACACTGAAGCTTTCTTT.

There are many counts of this clonotype. The chain combines TRBV15 with TRBJ1-5; D uncertain. Germline CDR1 reads LNHNV; CDR2 reads YYDKDF (reference sequence). The CDR3 runs to 13 residues. V lost 4 bases and J lost 5, with 9 bases in between. CDR3: CATSMGGDQPQHF. CDR3 nucleotides: TGTGCCACCAGCATGGGCGGAGATCAGCCCCAGCATTTT.

This chain connects TRBV7-3 to TRBJ1-4; tentatively, D is TRBD1 (5 bases). CDR1 is SGHTA and CDR2 is FQGTGA in the germline V gene. This CDR3 has 14 residues. Trimming stripped 6 bases from V and 11 bases from J, with 19 bases between. CDR3 in DNA: TGTGCCAGCAGTTCTCACCCAGGGACTGATAAACTGTTTTTT. Translated: CASSSHPGTDKLFF.

The gene calls are TRBV6-4 and TRBJ1-1; no firm D call. This CDR3 has 14 amino acids. Germline V gene sequence: CDR1 MRHNA, CDR2 SNTAGT. V was trimmed by 2 bases and J by 1 base, leaving 8 bases between them. The CDR3 DNA is TGTGCCAGCAGTGACGGTGGGGAGAACACTGAAGCTTTCTTT. Translated: CASSDGGENTEAFF.

This clonotype was counted a few times. Sequence at one end of the junction differs from germline and may be a read error. The chain carries TRBV10-2 and TRBJ1-2; a possible D gene is TRBD1 (6 bases). CDR1 is WSHSY and CDR2 is SAAADI in the germline V gene. The CDR3 runs 15 residues. In DNA, the CDR3 is TGTGCCAGCAGTTATTCTCTCAGGACAGACTATGGCTACACCTTC. Translation: CASSYSLRTDYGYTF.

This clonotype was seen repeatedly, ten times or more. The rearrangement joins TRBV7-2 to TRBJ2-5; 13 bases align to TRBD2. The CDR3 is made up of 16 amino acids. V lost 5 bases, J lost 5 bases, and 8 bases stayed unmatched. CDR1 SGHTA and CDR2 FQGNSA come from the germline V gene. DNA for the CDR3: TGTGCCAGCAGCCGTGGACTAGCGGGAGTCGGGGAGACCCAGTACTTC. This sequence encodes CASSRGLAGVGETQYF.

V is TRBV29-1 and J is TRBJ1-1, with D possibly matching TRBD1 (5 bases). The germline V and J ends were trimmed by 4 bases and 7 bases, with 19 bases remaining between them. Germline CDR1 and CDR2: SQVTM and ANQGSEA. The CDR3 length is 14 residues. CDR3 protein: CSVAHILTGGEAFF. Written as DNA, the CDR3 is TGCAGCGTTGCTCACATTTTGACCGGGGGTGAAGCTTTCTTT.

Ten or more counts support this clonotype. The chain links TRBV2 to TRBJ2-7; D possibly matches TRBD1 or TRBD2 (5 bases each). The CDR3 totals 14 residues. V lost 0 bases to trimming and J lost 5 bases, with 11 bases between them. Germline CDR1 is SNHLY and CDR2 is FYNNEI. DNA for the CDR3: TGTGCCAGCAGTGAAGCGCTTGGGGGAAACGAGCAGTACTTC. Protein: CASSEALGGNEQYF.

The CDR3 sequence is CASSRQGGVRETQYF. CDR3 sequence (DNA): TGTGCCAGCAGCAGGCAAGGGGGGGTTAGGGAGACCCAGTACTTC. The chain employs TRBV7-2 and TRBJ2-5; D possibly corresponds to TRBD2 (7 bases). Looked up from germline, CDR1 is SGHTA and CDR2 is FQGNSA. Trimming cost V 5 bases and J 5 bases, with 18 bases left between them. The CDR3 has 15 amino acids.